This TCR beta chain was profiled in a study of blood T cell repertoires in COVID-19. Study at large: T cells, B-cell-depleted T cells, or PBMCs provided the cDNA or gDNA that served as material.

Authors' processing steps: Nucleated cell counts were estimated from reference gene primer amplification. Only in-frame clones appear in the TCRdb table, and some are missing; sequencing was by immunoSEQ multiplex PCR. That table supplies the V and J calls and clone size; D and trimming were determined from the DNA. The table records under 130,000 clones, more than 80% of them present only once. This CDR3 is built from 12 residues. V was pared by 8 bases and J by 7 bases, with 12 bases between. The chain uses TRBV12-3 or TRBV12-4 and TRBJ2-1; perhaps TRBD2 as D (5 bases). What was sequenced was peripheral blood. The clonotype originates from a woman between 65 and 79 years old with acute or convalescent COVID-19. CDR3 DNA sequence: TGTGCCAGCCGACGAACGGGGAATGAGCAGTTCTTC. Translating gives CASRRTGNEQFF.